Following are 26 T cell receptor beta chains from one sample sequenced in a study of cytomegalovirus exposure and HLA in healthy donors. 13 Jbeta primers and 60 Vbeta primers were used for the PCR. Profiling relied on immunoSEQ multiplex PCR, and the TCRdb table lists in-frame clones only, not all of them. The sample shows 150,000 to 200,000 clones, about 80% of them seen only once. Sequencing was performed on PBMCs. The receptors were sampled from a woman in her thirties in good health and CMV-seropositive.

This chain uses TRBV6-5 with TRBJ2-7; TRBD2 is a possible D gene (6 bases). This CDR3 contains 15 residues. Germline CDR1 reads MNHEY; CDR2 reads SVGAGI. V shed 7 bases and J shed 4 bases, with 20 bases lying between them. The DNA for the CDR3 is TGTGCCAGCATCCCAGCGACGAGCGGGTTATACGAGCAGTACTTC. Encoded protein: CASIPATSGLYEQYF.

A few counts support this clone. The chain joins TRBV2 to TRBJ1-1; the match to TRBD1 covers 7 bases. V dropped 8 bases and J dropped 4; count of bases not matched to a gene: 7. CDR3 length: 13 residues. Germline V lookup: CDR1 SNHLY, CDR2 FYNNEI. CDR3 amino acids: CASCPGDSTEAFF. The CDR3 DNA reads as TGTGCCAGCTGCCCGGGGGACAGCACTGAAGCTTTCTTT.

The chain has TRBV5-6 and TRBJ2-1, with a possible D match to TRBD2 (5 bases). The V end lost 3 bases, the J end lost 4 bases, and 8 bases lay between the germline ends. The germline V gene encodes CDR1 SGHDT and CDR2 YYEEEE. The CDR3 extends over 13 amino acids. The CDR3 protein is CASSSDFYNEQFF. In nucleotides, the CDR3 is TGTGCCAGCAGCTCGGACTTTTACAATGAGCAGTTCTTC.

This clone has just a few counts. CDR3 protein: CASSFWTDNYGYTF. In nucleotides, the CDR3 is TGTGCCAGCAGTTTCTGGACAGATAACTATGGCTACACCTTC. The chain joins TRBV28 to TRBJ1-2, with a possible D match to TRBD1 (6 bases). There are 14 residues in the CDR3. Per the germline V gene, CDR1 is MDHEN and CDR2 is SYDVKM. Trimming stripped 3 bases from V and 1 base from J, with 9 bases between.

J is TRBJ2-1 and V is TRBV30, with 10 bases identical to TRBD2. Unmatched junction bases numbered 10, after V lost 8 bases and J lost 6 bases. Germline values: CDR1 GTSNPN, CDR2 SVGIG (reference sequence). The CDR3 loop spans 14 amino acids. CDR3 DNA: TGTGCCCTAGGGGGGACTAGCGTTGGCAATGAGCAGTTCTTC. Protein: CALGGTSVGNEQFF.

The V gene is TRBV7-2, the J gene TRBJ1-2, with unresolved D. The CDR3 is 13 amino acids. V was clipped by 5 bases and J by 8 bases, with 15 bases between them. Germline V gene data show CDR1 as SGHTA and CDR2 as FQGNSA. DNA of the CDR3: TGTGCCAGCAGCCTAGTCGGCGGGAACGGCTACACCTTC. This translates into CASSLVGGNGYTF. Variable domain in full (rest from reference TRBV7-2 and TRBJ1-2): GAGVSQSPSNKVTEKGKDVELRCDPISGHTALYWYRQSLGQGLEFLIYFQGNSAPDKSGLPSDRFSAERTGGSVSTLTIQRTQQEDSAVYLCASSLVGGNGYTFGSGTRLTVV.

This clone appeared a single time. This chain connects TRBV6-4 to TRBJ2-1; 13 bases line up with TRBD2. This CDR3 is 17 amino acids long. Germline V gene sequence: CDR1 MRHNA, CDR2 SNTAGT. V lost 5 bases and J lost 0; bases outside the gene matches: 4. The DNA of the CDR3 is TGTGCCAGCAGTCCCGGGACTAGCGGGATCTCCTACAATGAGCAGTTCTTC. Translation: CASSPGTSGISYNEQFF.

The chain's CDR3 is CASRNRGPSYEQYF. In nucleotides, the CDR3 is TGTGCCAGCCGGAACAGGGGCCCTTCCTACGAGCAGTACTTC. The genes are TRBV27 and TRBJ2-7; 7 bases align to TRBD1. Germline CDR1 and CDR2: MNHEY and SMNVEV (reference sequence). V was pared by 8 bases and J by 1 base, with 8 bases of the junction left unmatched. The CDR3 length is 14 residues.

This chain uses TRBV4-2 with TRBJ2-1; D not certain. Trimming removed 2 bases at V and 2 bases at J, with 10 bases between. Germline V gene lookup returns CDR1 LGHNA and CDR2 YNFKEQ. CDR3 length equals 15 residues. CDR3 in amino acids: CASSQYSTAYNEQFF. The CDR3 DNA reads as TGTGCCAGCAGCCAATATAGCACCGCCTACAATGAGCAGTTCTTC.

The chain is built from TRBV5-1 and TRBJ2-6; D may be TRBD2 (6 bases). Per germline, CDR1 SGHRS and CDR2 YFSETQ. The CDR3 totals 16 residues. Trimming took 0 bases from V and 2 from J, leaving 9 bases between them. The CDR3 sequence is CASSLVRGTGANVLTF. The CDR3 nucleotides are TGCGCCAGCAGCTTGGTTCGGGGGACTGGGGCCAACGTCCTGACTTTC.

CDR3 region: CASSPREGDPNTGELFF. In nucleotides, the CDR3 is TGTGCCAGCTCACCCCGAGAGGGAGACCCGAACACCGGGGAGCTGTTTTTT. The chain combines TRBV18 with TRBJ2-2, with D perhaps TRBD2 (5 bases). Germline values: CDR1 KGHSH, CDR2 LQKENI. Trimming removed 3 bases at V and 0 bases at J, with 14 bases between. The CDR3 sequence is 17 residues long. The full variable domain, in which reference TRBV18 and TRBJ2-2 provide the parts outside the CDR3, is NAGVMQNPRHLVRRRGQEARLRCSPMKGHSHVYWYRQLPEEGLKFMVYLQKENIIDESGMPKERFSAEFPKEGPSILRIQQVVRGDSAAYFCASSPREGDPNTGELFFGEGSRLTVL.

This chain joins TRBV28 and TRBJ2-7; unclear D gene. Per the germline V gene, CDR1 is MDHEN and CDR2 is SYDVKM. Trimming removed 5 bases at V and 1 base at J, with 15 bases between. This CDR3 contains 15 residues. The CDR3 loop is CASSPLGGSSYEQYF. The CDR3 nucleotides read TGTGCCAGCAGTCCGCTAGGCGGTTCATCCTACGAGCAGTACTTC. The full variable domain, rest sourced from reference TRBV28 and TRBJ2-7, is DVKVTQSSRYLVKRTGEKVFLECVQDMDHENMFWYRQDPGLGLRLIYFSYDVKMKEKGDIPEGYSVSREKKERFSLILESASTNQTSMYLCASSPLGGSSYEQYFGPGTRLTVT.

The V call is TRBV4-3, the J call TRBJ2-1; 10 nucleotides line up with TRBD2. The germline CDR1 and CDR2 sequences are LGHNA and YSLEER. CDR3 length: 18 amino acids. V lost 3 bases and J lost 0; bases outside the gene matches: 8. The CDR3 coding sequence is TGCGCCAGCAGCCACTTAGCGGGAGGTACTGGCTCCTACAATGAGCAGTTCTTC. This sequence encodes CASSHLAGGTGSYNEQFF.

There are a few counts of this clone. Different DNA sequences within this sample yield the same CDR3. V is TRBV9 and J is TRBJ2-7; D unresolved. The V gene's germline CDR1 is SGDLS and CDR2 YYNGEE. The CDR3 loop spans 14 amino acids. Trimming left V 0 bases short and J 0 bases short, with 7 bases between. The CDR3, as DNA: TGTGCCAGCAGCGTAGTCCCTAGCTCCTACGAGCAGTACTTC. Amino acids: CASSVVPSSYEQYF.

The rearrangement joins TRBV7-9 to TRBJ2-1; perhaps TRBD2 as D (6 bases). Trimming shortened V by 5 bases and J by 0 bases, and 14 bases separated the two germline ends. This CDR3 region has 16 residues. Germline CDR1 reads SEHNR; CDR2 reads FQNEAQ (reference sequence). The DNA for the CDR3 is TGTGCCAGCAGCCCCCCCAGCGGGTTCTCCTACAATGAGCAGTTCTTC. It codes for CASSPPSGFSYNEQFF. Supplemented by reference TRBV7-9 and TRBJ2-1, the full variable domain reads DTGVSQNPRHKITKRGQNVTFRCDPISEHNRLYWYRQTLGQGPEFLTYFQNEAQLEKSRLLSDRFSAERPKGSFSTLEIQRTEQGDSAMYLCASSPPSGFSYNEQFFGPGTRLTVL.

This clone was picked up a small number of times. The chain uses TRBV5-1 and TRBJ2-1, with 14 bases that match TRBD2. This CDR3 region has 13 residues. CDR1 and CDR2 from the germline V gene are SGHRS and YFSETQ. The J segment lost 7 bases and the V segment lost 7 bases, leaving 1 base of the junction unmatched. In nucleotides, the CDR3 is TGCGCCAGCCGGACTAGCGGGAGGAATGAGCAGTTCTTC. Amino acids: CASRTSGRNEQFF.

The table lists this clone with a few counts. The V gene is TRBV7-3, the J gene TRBJ1-1, with 10 nucleotides matching TRBD1. The CDR3 length is 17 residues. Germline CDR1 and CDR2: SGHTA and FQGTGA. V was clipped by 5 bases and J by 4 bases; unmatched bases: 13. The CDR3 spells CASSPAGQGVLGTEAFF. The CDR3 DNA is TGTGCCAGCAGCCCAGCCGGACAGGGGGTTCTTGGCACTGAAGCTTTCTTT. Full variable domain (missing parts from reference TRBV7-3 and TRBJ1-1): GAGVSQTPSNKVTEKGKYVELRCDPISGHTALYWYRQSLGQGPEFLIYFQGTGAADDSGLPNDRFFAVRPEGSVSTLKIQRTERGDSAVYLCASSPAGQGVLGTEAFFGQGTRLTVV.

This rearrangement joins TRBV30 to TRBJ1-3; the match to TRBD1 covers 8 bases. This CDR3 has 12 residues. Germline-derived CDR1 and CDR2 are GTSNPN and SVGIG (reference sequence). The V and J ends lost 8 bases and 9 bases, in that order; junction bases with no gene match: 9. CDR3 sequence reads: CAQQGGIGTIYF. In nucleotides, the CDR3 is TGTGCCCAACAGGGGGGGATTGGCACCATATATTTT.

The chain recombines TRBV28 with TRBJ2-5; perhaps TRBD2 as D (5 bases). V gave up 8 bases and J gave up 5 bases, with 21 bases separating them. Per germline, CDR1 MDHEN and CDR2 SYDVKM. This CDR3 comprises 15 residues. The CDR3 protein is CASRTAGLERETQYF. The CDR3 nucleotides are TGTGCCAGCCGAACGGCAGGACTCGAGAGGGAGACCCAGTACTTC. Looking up the rest from reference TRBV28 and TRBJ2-5 gives the full variable domain: DVKVTQSSRYLVKRTGEKVFLECVQDMDHENMFWYRQDPGLGLRLIYFSYDVKMKEKGDIPEGYSVSREKKERFSLILESASTNQTSMYLCASRTAGLERETQYFGPGTRLLVL.

The genes are TRBV28 and TRBJ2-2, with 10 bases fitting TRBD2. The V gene's germline CDR1 is MDHEN and CDR2 SYDVKM. The CDR3 extends over 15 amino acids. Trimming took 3 bases from V and 7 from J; bases not matched to a gene: 5. The CDR3 loop reads CASSFLAGDGGELFF. The CDR3 DNA reads TGTGCCAGCAGTTTTCTAGCGGGAGACGGCGGGGAGCTGTTTTTT.

The V and J genes are TRBV5-1 and TRBJ2-7; TRBD2 aligns across 8 bases. V was clipped by 4 bases and J by 0 bases; unmatched bases: 6. Germline loops: CDR1 SGHRS, CDR2 YFSETQ. This CDR3 has 15 amino acids. This CDR3 is CASSNSGTSSYEQYF. CDR3 bases: TGCGCCAGCAGCAATAGCGGGACAAGCTCCTACGAGCAGTACTTC.

The rearrangement links TRBV5-8 to TRBJ2-7; D ambiguous. The germline V gene encodes CDR1 SGHTS and CDR2 YDEGEE. V lost 0 bases to trimming and J lost 4 bases, with 5 bases between them. The CDR3 spans 12 residues. CDR3 bases: TGTGCCAGCAGCTTGGTCCCATACGAGCAGTACTTC. Its translation is CASSLVPYEQYF.

This chain links TRBV7-9 with TRBJ2-1; 10 bases are a match to TRBD1. V lost 6 bases, J lost 6 bases, and 5 bases stayed unmatched. The CDR3 is 14 residues long. CDR1 is SEHNR, CDR2 FQNEAQ, per germline (reference sequence). CDR3: CASRAGQGGNEQFF. The CDR3 bases are TGTGCCAGCAGGGCCGGACAGGGGGGCAATGAGCAGTTCTTC.

The CDR3 loop reads CATSSGAYNEQFF. As DNA, the CDR3 is TGTGCCACCAGCAGCGGTGCCTACAATGAGCAGTTCTTC. The V gene is TRBV15, the J gene TRBJ2-1; D gene unclear. In germline, CDR1 is LNHNV, CDR2 YYDKDF (reference sequence). The CDR3 has 13 residues. V lost 3 bases and J 2 bases, leaving 5 bases between the germline ends.

In its sample, this clone was seen once. The J gene is TRBJ1-5, the V gene TRBV19; D call uncertain. Trimming cost V 0 bases and J 0 bases, with 9 bases left between them. The germline gives CDR1 LNHDA, CDR2 SQIVND (reference sequence). CDR3 length: 16 residues. This chain's CDR3 is CASSIESLYSNQPQHF. In nucleotides, the CDR3 is TGTGCCAGTAGTATAGAGTCTTTATATAGCAATCAGCCCCAGCATTTT. Full variable domain (rest looked up from reference TRBV19 and TRBJ1-5): DGGITQSPKYLFRKEGQNVTLSCEQNLNHDAMYWYRQDPGQGLRLIYYSQIVNDFQKGDIAEGYSVSREKKESFPLTVTSAQKNPTAFYLCASSIESLYSNQPQHFGDGTRLSIL.

J is TRBJ1-1 and V is TRBV30; D gene uncertain. The CDR3 runs 12 residues. With 4 bases removed from V and 1 base from J, the gap between germline ends came to 7 bases. Looked up from germline, CDR1 is GTSNPN and CDR2 is SVGIG (reference sequence). The CDR3 DNA sequence: TGTGCCTGGAACCGACAGAACACTGAAGCTTTCTTT. This sequence encodes CAWNRQNTEAFF.